This paragraph covers one T cell receptor beta chain sequence. Its antigen is undetermined. Germline V lookup: CDR1 SSHAT, CDR2 FNYEAQ (reference sequence). This CDR3 is 15 amino acids long. V lost 5 bases to trimming and J lost 5 bases, with 15 bases between them. The record originates from a study of Ad26.COV2.S vaccination and SARS-CoV-2 variants. General study points: The study found higher spike-specific TCR breadth in vaccine than placebo recipients.

Using immunoSEQ multiplex PCR, the repertoire was profiled, and TCRdb retains in-frame clones only, with some absent. There are tens of thousands of clones in the sample; around 83% occur only once, and more than 45% lies in the top ten. This receptor was identified in a human donor who had recovered from COVID-19. Material: peripheral blood, obtained after recovery from COVID-19. The chain uses TRBV7-7 and TRBJ1-4; no clear D. The CDR3 DNA sequence: TGTGCCAGCAGCGACGGGGTGGGCCAAAATGAAAAACTGTTTTTT. It specifies CASSDGVGQNEKLFF.